This T cell receptor beta chain was recovered during a study of blood T cell repertoires in COVID-19 (TCRdb year 2020). Background for the entire study: Samples covering the acute and convalescent phases of COVID-19 were provided by collaborators in the United States, Italy and Spain. Samples came from the ongoing ImmuneRACE study (first 160 participants) plus 1,254 subjects from 6 global collaborators. Where available, HLA class I and class II types were taken from metadata supplied by the sample provider and were not determined by assay-based typing. A freely available public database, intended as a resource for researchers studying the immune response to SARS-CoV-2, is where the repertoires were released. Subjects who had been exposed to COVID-19, were actively infected with it, or had recovered from it provided the deeply sampled blood TCRbeta repertoires that made up the dataset. The prospective study material was composed of cDNA or gDNA derived from T cells, B-cell-depleted T cells, or PBMCs. Nearly every sample came with metadata listing a de-identified subject ID, COVID-19 status, age in years and sex.

Turning to this clone: This receptor's antigen is unknown. No much larger clonotype is one base removed from it; base qualities were not supplied.

What the study reported, not specific to this receptor: Clinical and demographic metadata were provided uncurated, with the amount varying by source and participant.

Each collaborating institution followed its own protocols to collect whole blood in K2EDTA tubes. Collaborator samples were shipped for TCRbeta analysis as frozen whole blood, isolated PBMCs, or DNA extracted from either sample type. The cysteine opens and the phenylalanine closes a CDR3 of 14 amino acids. Only the CDR3 portion is preserved as DNA: 42 bases, with reading frame beginning at the first base. The V and J ends are trimmed by 4 bases and 0 bases, leaving 11 bases between them. Per the germline V gene, SGHRS is the CDR1 and YFSETQ is the CDR2. TCRbeta CDR3 regions were amplified from genomic DNA by means of the immunoSEQ Assay, a bias-controlled multiplex PCR. In the source study's methods: Nucleated cell counts per sample were estimated from amplification of reference gene primers within the assay. To quantify the absolute abundance of each unique TCRbeta CDR3 rearrangement, sequence reads were collapsed and filtered. Productive Simpson clonality was computed per sample as the square root of Simpson's diversity index over productive rearrangements. What TCRdb holds here is the immuneACCESS table cut down to in-frame rearrangements. Part of the clones is not present; checked against another copy, under half of the missing clones reflect an unresolved V gene, and the others are unexplained. Clonal size and the V and J genes are those of that table, whereas D and trimming came from the DNA. Recorded for this sample are around 120,000 clones; 55% to 75% of them occurred a single time. The top ten clonotypes cover 0.65% to 0.95% of the sample.

This sequence originates from a human donor with acute or convalescent COVID-19. The donor label of this sample is uncertain. In this chain, TRBV5-1 is recombined with TRBJ2-7, and the D gene may be TRBD1, 6 bases matching. The specimen was peripheral blood. The CDR3 loop reads CASSLRGTSYEQYF. The bases read TGCGCCAGCAGCCTAAGGGGGACCTCCTACGAGCAGTACTTC.